A single sample gave rise to the 32 T cell receptor beta chains below, sequenced in a study of T cells expressing NK-cell markers. TCRdb reprocessed the 5' RACE reads, with one entry per CDR3 protein and no DNA. Here the sample table reports approximately 150,000 distinct CDR3 sequences. Sequencing was carried out using blood T cells: a sorted CD56 or NKG2C T cell subset, CD4+ or CD8+ T cells, or bulk PBMC T cells (not recorded which). These receptors were obtained from a woman between 18 and 70 years old in good health.

The chain carries TRBV5-1 and TRBJ2-5; absent DNA, TCRdb's TRBD2 call cannot be checked. CDR1 is SGHRS, CDR2 YFSETQ, per germline. This CDR3 is 16 amino acids long. This CDR3 is CASSLEGSGGTETQYF.

The chain is built from TRBV9 and TRBJ2-5; no DNA is available, so the TRBD2 call from TCRdb remains unchecked. From germline, CDR1 is SGDLS and CDR2 YYNGEE. The CDR3 runs 14 residues. The CDR3 loop is CASSPQALQETQYF.

The gene calls are TRBV7-9 and TRBJ1-4. Germline V lookup: CDR1 SEHNR, CDR2 FQNEAQ (reference sequence). The CDR3 has 14 amino acids. The CDR3: CASSFGAGNEKLFF.

CDR3 loop: CSALVPLAGANEQFF. The rearrangement joins TRBV20-1 to TRBJ2-1; with no DNA, the TCRdb D assignment of TRBD2 cannot be verified. CDR3 size: 15 residues. From germline, CDR1 is DFQATT and CDR2 SNEGSKA (reference sequence).

The rearrangement uses TRBV20-1 and TRBJ2-7; checking the TCRdb D call of TRBD2 is not possible without DNA. This CDR3 spans 15 amino acids. Per germline, CDR1 DFQATT and CDR2 SNEGSKA (reference sequence). The CDR3 loop is CSAREPGLAGGEQYF.

The CDR3 loop is CASSKTHRAVEPQHF. The V gene is TRBV19, the J gene TRBJ1-5; no DNA is available, so the TRBD1 call from TCRdb remains unchecked. This CDR3 comprises 15 residues. The germline gives CDR1 LNHDA, CDR2 SQIVND (reference sequence).

V gene TRBV11-2 combines with J gene TRBJ1-1. This CDR3 is built from 13 residues. The germline V gene has CDR1 SGHAT and CDR2 FQNNGV. The CDR3 spells CASSLLVNTEAFF.

The chain carries TRBV12-5 and TRBJ1-2. Germline lookup yields CDR1 LGHNT and CDR2 FRNRAP. This CDR3 is built from 11 residues. CDR3 in amino acids: CASGHNYGYTF. The full variable domain, completed using reference TRBV12-5 and TRBJ1-2, is DARVTQTPRHKVTEMGQEVTMRCQPILGHNTVFWYRQTMMQGLELLAYFRNRAPLDDSGMPKDRFSAEMPDATLATLKIQPSEPRDSAVYFCASGHNYGYTFGSGTRLTVV.

The CDR3 protein is CASSPSPESAQYF. The rearrangement links TRBV14 to TRBJ2-3; TCRdb calls TRBD2, which cannot be checked without DNA. The CDR3 has 13 amino acids. The germline V gene encodes CDR1 SGHDN and CDR2 FVKESK.

The chain combines TRBV5-1 with TRBJ1-1. This CDR3 has 13 amino acids. Germline assignment: CDR1 SGHRS and CDR2 YFSETQ. CDR3 sequence: CASSLDGRFEAFF.

The chain carries TRBV12-3 or TRBV12-4 and TRBJ2-7; TCRdb proposes TRBD2, but this gene call is untestable without DNA. The length of the CDR3 is 16 residues. This CDR3 reads CASSPQGLAGVNEQYF.

V gene TRBV18 combines with J gene TRBJ2-2; without DNA, the TCRdb call of TRBD1 cannot be checked. CDR1 is KGHSH and CDR2 is LQKENI in the germline V gene. This CDR3 is built from 16 residues. The CDR3 is CASSPPDRPNTGELFF. Filled out from reference TRBV18 and TRBJ2-2, the complete variable domain reads NAGVMQNPRHLVRRRGQEARLRCSPMKGHSHVYWYRQLPEEGLKFMVYLQKENIIDESGMPKERFSAEFPKEGPSILRIQQVVRGDSAAYFCASSPPDRPNTGELFFGEGSRLTVL.

The chain carries TRBV11-3 and TRBJ2-3; without DNA, the TCRdb call of TRBD2 cannot be checked. The germline V gene encodes CDR1 SGHNT and CDR2 YENEEA. CDR3 length: 15 residues. The CDR3 loop is CASSSGLAATDTQYF.

The rearrangement joins TRBV2 to TRBJ2-1; the TCRdb D gene call, TRBD2, has no DNA to confirm it. Germline CDR1 and CDR2: SNHLY and FYNNEI. CDR3 length equals 16 residues. The CDR3 region is CASSVNPGLAYNEQFF.

The chain recombines TRBV5-1 with TRBJ2-1; the TCRdb D gene call, TRBD1, has no DNA to confirm it. The germline CDR1 and CDR2 sequences are SGHRS and YFSETQ. CDR3 length: 13 residues. The CDR3 protein is CASSLAQGNEQFF. The whole variable domain, remainder taken from reference TRBV5-1 and TRBJ2-1, is KAGVTQTPRYLIKTRGQQVTLSCSPISGHRSVSWYQQTPGQGLQFLFEYFSETQRNKGNFPGRFSGRQFSNSRSEMNVSTLELGDSALYLCASSLAQGNEQFFGPGTRLTVL.

V gene TRBV3-1 combines with J gene TRBJ2-7; as DNA is missing, the TRBD1 call by TCRdb cannot be tested. The CDR3 extends over 15 amino acids. CDR1 and CDR2 from the germline V gene are LGHDT and YNNKEL (reference sequence). The CDR3 reads CASSVTLLGAGEQYF.

The chain has TRBV7-9 and TRBJ2-1; TCRdb lists TRBD2, though no DNA is available to test this call. Germline CDR1 reads SEHNR; CDR2 reads FQNEAQ (reference sequence). There are 12 residues in the CDR3. The CDR3 here is CASSQAGSEQFF.

V gene TRBV5-1 combines with J gene TRBJ2-2; TCRdb designates TRBD1, a call that cannot be tested without DNA. This CDR3 is built from 16 residues. Germline values: CDR1 SGHRS, CDR2 YFSETQ. The CDR3 loop is CASSGRDHLNTGELFF.

The gene calls are TRBV19 and TRBJ2-1; the TCRdb D gene call, TRBD1, has no DNA to confirm it. The CDR3 loop spans 17 amino acids. CDR1 and CDR2 from the germline V gene are LNHDA and SQIVND (reference sequence). The chain's CDR3 is CASSRASGTAAYNEQFF.

The genes are TRBV7-3 and TRBJ2-3. Germline V lookup: CDR1 SGHTA, CDR2 FQGTGA. CDR3 size: 14 residues. The CDR3 sequence is CASSSQPSTDTQYF.

This chain links TRBV20-1 with TRBJ2-7; there is no DNA to check the TCRdb D call of TRBD1. Germline values: CDR1 DFQATT, CDR2 SNEGSKA (reference sequence). This CDR3 region has 13 residues. This chain's CDR3 is CSARQGAENEQYF.

The chain links TRBV6-1 to TRBJ1-1; without DNA, the TCRdb call of TRBD1 cannot be checked. Germline V gene sequence: CDR1 MNHNS, CDR2 SASEGT. The CDR3 runs to 14 residues. The CDR3 region is CASRTGGTNTEAFF.

J is TRBJ2-7 and V is TRBV6-5; without DNA, the TCRdb call of TRBD1 cannot be checked. The CDR3 runs 16 residues. CDR1 MNHEY and CDR2 SVGAGI come from the germline V gene. This chain's CDR3 is CASSNPLLQGSYEQYF.

The chain combines TRBV12-3 or TRBV12-4 with TRBJ2-2; with no DNA, the TCRdb D assignment of TRBD1 cannot be verified. This CDR3 comprises 15 residues. CDR3 sequence reads: CASSLAPAVGEGLFF.

The chain joins TRBV27 to TRBJ2-1. This CDR3 is 16 amino acids long. The germline gives CDR1 MNHEY, CDR2 SMNVEV (reference sequence). CDR3 loop: CASAPMGWISYNEQFF.

This sequence joins TRBV7-2 and TRBJ2-3; no DNA is available, so the TRBD2 call from TCRdb remains unchecked. The CDR3 consists of 17 residues. Germline values: CDR1 SGHTA, CDR2 FQGNSA. CDR3 region: CASSPTGLARGTDTQYF.

This sequence joins TRBV7-8 and TRBJ2-3; the D call of TRBD2 rests on TCRdb alone, since no DNA is present to check it. The CDR3 has 16 amino acids. Germline V gene lookup returns CDR1 SGHVS and CDR2 FQNEAQ. The CDR3: CASSLRRMKAADTQYF.

The V gene is TRBV28, the J gene TRBJ1-3; TCRdb reports TRBD1, a call that lacks DNA to check it against. The CDR3 loop spans 15 amino acids. Germline loops: CDR1 MDHEN, CDR2 SYDVKM. The CDR3 reads CASSLPSGQGNTIYF.

V and J are TRBV7-7 and TRBJ2-2. This CDR3 spans 14 amino acids. The germline CDR1 and CDR2 sequences are SSHAT and FNYEAQ (reference sequence). CDR3 loop: CASSLRSNTGELFF.

The rearrangement joins TRBV7-2 to TRBJ2-1; without DNA, the TCRdb call of TRBD1 cannot be checked. CDR1 and CDR2 from the germline V gene are SGHTA and FQGNSA. The CDR3 has 15 amino acids. The CDR3 loop is CASSFYRGSLGEQFF.

The CDR3 sequence: CASSSTGGAVREKLFF. V and J are TRBV5-1 and TRBJ1-4; TCRdb's D call of TRBD1 is untestable without DNA. The germline V gene has CDR1 SGHRS and CDR2 YFSETQ. The CDR3 has 16 residues.

V usage is TRBV6-5 and J usage is TRBJ1-4. The CDR3 contains 11 residues. Germline V gives CDR1 MNHEY, CDR2 SVGAGI. CDR3 residues: CASGNIEKLFF.